This paragraph reports one T cell receptor beta chain. This receptor's antigen is unknown. Per-base qualities were not stored, and no clone one base away is much larger. Separate from the approximately 700-subject first cohort, the validation cohort of 90 to 150 subjects was the group to which the donors belonged. This sample was taken from a study of cytomegalovirus exposure and HLA in healthy donors (dated by TCRdb to about 2017). Regarding the study in general: According to a later analysis, one platform produced both the roughly 110 validation repertoires and the approximately 660 repertoires of the first cohort. In addition to the first cohort of 650 to 750 subjects, a separate validation cohort of over 90 different subjects was used. To predict cytomegalovirus infection status, the study brought together high-throughput TCR immunosequencing, statistical association of individual TCRs with disease status, and machine learning. The study aimed to test whether signatures of past pathogen exposure could be identified by cataloging public T cell receptors.

The protocol used for the library was the immunoSEQ multiplex PCR assay. The study's processing was this. To diagnose cytomegalovirus status from the catalog of TCR beta chain sequences, a statistical classification framework was built. Sourced from immuneACCESS, this table was stored by TCRdb with only in-frame sequences that have V and J called. A share of the clones is absent; for the studies checked, an unresolved V gene accounts for under half, and the remainder has no known explanation. Clonal size and the V and J genes are those of that table, whereas D and trimming came from the DNA. This sample holds more than 45,000 clones; 89% were observed only once. The ten top clones hold around 15% of the sample. Study-level results and caveats: Of the cluster scores, 85% to 95% were above 0 in a later analysis, which found that TCRs clustered in the first cohort also tended to co-occur in the 95 to 150 validation repertoires. In both the original and validation cohorts, the classifier was reported to diagnose cytomegalovirus status with high specificity and sensitivity. In the study, approximately 160 TCR beta chains were listed as associated with cytomegalovirus. Most TCR sequences were seen in very few donors, while some public TCRs were found in many individuals. In vitro tests confirmed that a few of the cytomegalovirus-associated TCR beta chains recognize cytomegalovirus antigens. All 130 or so repertoires were used to score co-occurrence in the validation cohort in a later analysis, because that analysis had no HLA typing for the cohort. The authors suggested that the approach could potentially be extended to other disease states and immunological phenotypes.

Based on the germline V gene, the CDR1 and CDR2 sequences are SQVTM and ANQGSEA. The CDR3 has 13 amino acids, counting the end cysteine and phenylalanine. Only the CDR3 DNA is retained, 39 bases long and in frame from the first base. Trimming removed 7 bases from V and 6 bases from J; the gene matches leave 7 bases unexplained. The chain links TRBV29-1 with TRBJ1-1, with 11 bases matching TRBD1. Sequencing was carried out using PBMCs. The origin of this receptor is a woman aged 18-29 years in good health and CMV-seronegative. The CDR3 amino acid sequence is: CSERTGGSPEAFF. The sequenced DNA is TGCAGCGAAAGGACAGGGGGCAGCCCTGAAGCTTTCTTT.